The 13 T cell receptor beta chains below were found in one sample sequenced in a study of blood T cell repertoires in COVID-19. Using immunoSEQ multiplex PCR, the repertoire was profiled, and TCRdb retains in-frame clones only, with some absent. The data hold fewer than 450,000 clones, with 88% observed a single time. Sample: peripheral blood. The receptors here all came from a woman aged 65 to 85 with COVID-19, enrolled during active disease.

This chain joins TRBV4-2 and TRBJ1-4; 7 nucleotides align to TRBD1. This CDR3 comprises 14 residues. The trim removed 4 bases at V and 7 bases at J, leaving 6 bases unmatched. Looked up from germline, CDR1 is LGHNA and CDR2 is YNFKEQ. CDR3 nucleotide sequence: TGTGCCAGCAGCCTTCGACAGGGAGGTGAAAAACTGTTTTTT. This translates into CASSLRQGGEKLFF.

This clone has only one observation. The rearrangement links TRBV5-4 to TRBJ2-5; TRBD1 is a possible D gene (5 bases). Trimming left V 4 bases short and J 2 bases short, with 12 bases between. Per germline, CDR1 SGHNT and CDR2 YYREEE (reference sequence). The CDR3 is 14 residues long. The CDR3 sequence is CASSRRQPQETQYF. The CDR3 region has the DNA TGTGCCAGCAGCCGCCGACAGCCTCAAGAGACCCAGTACTTC.

This clone was counted once. J is TRBJ2-5 and V is TRBV7-2; perhaps TRBD2 as D (5 bases). This CDR3 contains 14 residues. Germline CDR1 is SGHTA and CDR2 is FQGNSA. V was clipped by 4 bases and J by 5 bases, with 14 bases between them. DNA for the CDR3: TGTGCCAGCAGCTCATCACTAGTCAGCGAGACCCAGTACTTC. It is translated as CASSSSLVSETQYF.

Remarks on this clone: Other DNA sequences in the sample encode the same CDR3. The chain employs TRBV7-7 and TRBJ2-5; 13 positions match TRBD2. Trimming removed 1 base from V and 3 bases from J; junction bases left unmatched: 2. The CDR3 is 16 amino acids. Germline CDR1 is SSHAT and CDR2 is FNYEAQ (reference sequence). The CDR3 bases are TGTGCCAGCAGCTTAGGACTAGCGGGGGGCGAAGAGACCCAGTACTTC. This codes for CASSLGLAGGEETQYF.

The V call is TRBV30, the J call TRBJ1-1; D uncertain. Trimming removed 8 bases from V and 4 bases from J, with 17 bases in between. This CDR3 region has 13 residues. Germline V gene lookup returns CDR1 GTSNPN and CDR2 SVGIG (reference sequence). CDR3 protein: CATGPGGGTEAFF. The CDR3 region has the DNA TGTGCCACCGGACCCGGAGGTGGCACTGAAGCTTTCTTT.

The chain recombines TRBV9 with TRBJ2-3, with 8 bases identical to TRBD2. Germline V gives CDR1 SGDLS, CDR2 YYNGEE. With V trimmed by 4 bases and J by 4 bases, 8 bases remained unmatched. CDR3 length: 15 residues. The CDR3 DNA sequence: TGTGCCAGCAGCACGTCGGGGGGGCGGGCAGATACGCAGTATTTT. As protein: CASSTSGGRADTQYF.

This chain joins TRBV7-2 and TRBJ2-3; D possibly corresponds to TRBD2 (7 bases). The germline V gene encodes CDR1 SGHTA and CDR2 FQGNSA. V was trimmed by 1 base and J by 2 bases, leaving 13 bases between them. This CDR3 region has 16 residues. This chain's CDR3 is CASSLDGGPSTDTQYF. The CDR3 DNA reads as TGTGCCAGCAGCTTAGACGGGGGGCCCTCCACAGATACGCAGTATTTT.

The rearrangement joins TRBV19 to TRBJ1-5, with D hard to call. CDR1 and CDR2 from the germline V gene are LNHDA and SQIVND (reference sequence). The V gene lost 1 base and the J gene lost 0 bases, with 13 bases spanning the gap. The CDR3 contains 17 residues. CDR3: CASSIGGPGVSNQPQHF. DNA for the CDR3: TGTGCCAGTAGTATAGGAGGGCCCGGAGTTAGCAATCAGCCCCAGCATTTT.

V is TRBV6-4 and J is TRBJ2-1, with TRBD2 matching over 15 bases. The CDR3 is 18 amino acids. Losses at the gene ends were 8 bases for V and 1 base for J; bases not matched to a gene: 9. CDR1 is MRHNA and CDR2 is SNTAGT in the germline V gene. The CDR3 sequence is CASSRTSGGAGSYNEQFF. As DNA, the CDR3 is TGTGCCAGCTCCCGGACTAGCGGGGGGGCCGGTTCCTACAATGAGCAGTTCTTC.

The chain joins TRBV7-2 to TRBJ2-7, with a possible D match to TRBD1 (7 bases). The CDR3 is made up of 16 amino acids. Germline loops: CDR1 SGHTA, CDR2 FQGNSA. V was cut by 1 base and J by 3 bases, with 16 bases left in between. The CDR3 sequence: CASSLVAGQGGYEQYF. The DNA of the CDR3 is TGTGCCAGCAGCTTAGTGGCAGGGCAGGGGGGCTACGAGCAGTACTTC.

This clone was recorded only once. The CDR3 loop reads CASRPRLAGPYEQYF. CDR3 DNA sequence: TGTGCCAGCAGGCCCAGGCTAGCGGGCCCCTACGAGCAGTACTTC. This chain links TRBV6-5 with TRBJ2-7; 8 bases align to TRBD2. CDR1 and CDR2 (germline): MNHEY, SVGAGI. The CDR3 runs to 15 residues. V lost 6 bases, J lost 2 bases, and 9 bases stayed unmatched.

The chain carries TRBV19 and TRBJ1-2; no clear D gene. V lost 7 bases and J lost 4, with 19 bases in between. The CDR3 loop spans 15 amino acids. CDR1 and CDR2 from the germline V gene are LNHDA and SQIVND (reference sequence). The CDR3 nucleotides are TGTGCCAGTACCACTAGTGCGGGCCAAGGCTATGGCTACACCTTC. Its protein product is CASTTSAGQGYGYTF.

This chain joins TRBV12-3 or TRBV12-4 and TRBJ1-3, with D maybe TRBD1 (6 bases). V was trimmed by 10 bases and J by 2 bases, leaving 12 bases between them. The CDR3 is 13 amino acids. CDR3 sequence reads: CATSGTTGNTIYF. The CDR3 bases are TGTGCCACTTCAGGGACAACTGGAAACACCATATATTTT.